These T cell receptor beta chains were read from a single sample in a study of control samples from healthy donors and cancer patients. Repertoires were generated with immunoSEQ multiplex PCR, while TCRdb's copy carries only in-frame clones and drops some. The repertoire includes around 200,000 clones, roughly 91% of them detected once, and roughly 1.5% sits in the top ten. The sample taken for sequencing was blood. The receptor source for this set is a man between 18 and 35 years old in good health. CDR3s include the opening cysteine and the closing phenylalanine or tryptophan. A D gene is named only where the DNA matches it firmly. Clone size appears in some rows only: once, few, many, or a class for an expanded clone.

.	TRBV10-2	TRBJ2-7	.	CASSEGGLREQYF	TGCGCCAGCAGTGAGGGGGGGCTGCGCGAGCAGTACTTC
.	TRBV2	TRBJ1-6	.	CASTGAGRNNSPLHF	TGTGCCAGCACCGGCGCGGGTCGTAATAATTCACCCCTCCACTTT
TRBD2	TRBV28	TRBJ2-5	.	CAIGQASGGAGETQYF	TGTGCCATAGGGCAGGCTAGCGGGGGGGCAGGGGAGACCCAGTACTTC
TRBD1	TRBV30	TRBJ1-6	.	CAGQGGPSSYNSPLHF	TGTGCCGGACAGGGGGGACCCAGCTCCTATAATTCACCCCTCCACTTT
.	TRBV30	TRBJ1-4	once	CAWSVKVGTANEKLFF	TGTGCCTGGAGTGTTAAGGTGGGGACGGCTAATGAAAAACTGTTTTTT
TRBD1	TRBV5-1	TRBJ1-2	once	CASSLPGGDGYTF	TGCGCCAGCAGCTTACCAGGGGGCGATGGCTACACCTTC
.	TRBV25-1	TRBJ2-6	.	CASSESGYGANVLTF	TGTGCCAGCAGTGAATCAGGGTACGGGGCCAACGTCCTGACTTTC
TRBD1	TRBV14	TRBJ2-7	once	CASSPQGFYEQYF	TGTGCCAGCAGCCCACAGGGGTTCTACGAGCAGTACTTC
TRBD1	TRBV19	TRBJ2-7	.	CASSRDRGYEQYF	TGTGCCAGTAGTAGGGACAGGGGCTACGAGCAGTACTTC
TRBD1	TRBV27	TRBJ2-3	.	CASSPDRADTQYF	TGTGCCAGCAGTCCAGACAGGGCAGATACGCAGTATTTT
.	TRBV25-1	TRBJ1-4	.	CASSDTTPLLFF	TGTGCCAGCAGTGATACCACCCCATTACTGTTTTTT
.	TRBV30	TRBJ1-1	.	CAWGSLGTEAFF	TGTGCCTGGGGATCCTTGGGCACTGAAGCTTTCTTT
.	TRBV6-4	TRBJ1-5	few	CASSEQGGQPQHF	TGTGCCAGCAGTGAACAGGGCGGTCAGCCCCAGCATTTT
.	TRBV2	TRBJ1-1	.	CASSTRLNTEAFF	TGTGCCAGCAGTACGCGTTTGAACACTGAAGCTTTCTTT
.	TRBV4-2	TRBJ2-3	.	CASTTQGGSDTQYF	TGTGCCAGCACCACCCAGGGTGGGTCAGATACGCAGTATTTT
TRBD1	TRBV3-1/TRBV3-2	TRBJ1-5	.	CASSPGTVDFQPQHF	TGTGCCAGCAGCCCTGGGACAGTGGACTTTCAGCCCCAGCATTTT
.	TRBV12-3/TRBV12-4	TRBJ1-6	.	CASSLDRDSPLHF	TGTGCCAGCAGTTTAGACAGGGATTCACCCCTCCACTTT
.	TRBV10-1	TRBJ1-1	.	CASSDRPSTEAFF	TGCGCCAGCAGTGATCGGCCGAGCACTGAAGCTTTCTTT
.	TRBV12-1	TRBJ2-1	.	CASSFFHFYYLSLAASLSMCEQFF	TGTGCCAGCAGCTTTTTCCATTTTTACTACCTCTCACTAGCGGCGTCTCTCTCAATGTGTGAGCAGTTCTTC
TRBD1	TRBV24-1	TRBJ1-2	.	CATSDRDRVGGYTF	TGTGCCACCAGTGACCGCGACAGGGTAGGCGGCTACACCTTC
TRBD1	TRBV30	TRBJ1-1	once	CAWSPRDSEAFF	TGTGCCTGGAGTCCCCGGGACAGTGAAGCTTTCTTT
.	TRBV5-1	TRBJ2-5	.	CASSSLPPRETQYF	TGCGCCAGCAGCTCCCTCCCCCCGAGGGAGACCCAGTACTTC
.	TRBV18	TRBJ1-2	.	CASSPGHRGYTF	TGTGCCAGCTCGCCGGGACACAGAGGCTACACCTTC
TRBD1	TRBV11-1	TRBJ1-2	.	CASSLFRGLGYTF	TGTGCCAGCAGCTTGTTCAGGGGGCTTGGCTACACCTTC
.	TRBV20-1	TRBJ2-1	.	CSASPDSSYNEQFF	TGCAGTGCTAGTCCGGACAGCTCCTACAATGAGCAGTTCTTC
.	TRBV27	TRBJ1-1	.	CASSYRGRNTEAFF	TGTGCCAGCAGTTACCGGGGTCGGAACACTGAAGCTTTCTTT
.	TRBV5-1	TRBJ1-4	.	CASRGVANEKLFF	TGCGCCAGCAGAGGGGTAGCTAATGAAAAACTGTTTTTT
.	TRBV5-1	TRBJ2-6	.	CASSFPETGANVLTF	TGCGCCAGCAGCTTTCCGGAAACTGGGGCCAACGTCCTGACTTTC
TRBD1	TRBV3-1/TRBV3-2	TRBJ2-3	.	CASSRLPGQGQDTQYF	TGTGCCAGCAGCCGTCTTCCGGGACAGGGCCAAGATACGCAGTATTTT
TRBD1	TRBV7-8	TRBJ2-2	.	CASSLNTAGGSTGELFF	TGTGCCAGCAGCTTAAATACAGCAGGGGGTTCCACCGGGGAGCTGTTTTTT
TRBD1	TRBV3-1/TRBV3-2	TRBJ1-2	.	CASSPTGGGYGYTF	TGTGCCAGCAGCCCTACAGGGGGCGGCTATGGCTACACCTTC
.	TRBV6-6	TRBJ2-7	.	CASSPITSHYEQYF	TGTGCCAGCAGCCCTATTACGAGCCACTACGAGCAGTACTTC
.	TRBV18	TRBJ1-4	.	CASSPDTTNEKLFF	TGTGCCAGCTCACCAGATACCACTAATGAAAAACTGTTTTTT
.	TRBV7-3	TRBJ2-2	.	CASSLDGFAGELFF	TGTGCCAGCAGCCTCGACGGATTCGCCGGGGAGCTGTTTTTT
TRBD1	TRBV6-1	TRBJ2-7	.	CASSEGTGGYHEQYF	TGTGCCAGCAGTGAAGGGACAGGGGGCTACCACGAGCAGTACTTC
TRBD1	TRBV10-3	TRBJ1-2	.	CAISPGGNGYTF	TGTGCCATCAGCCCAGGGGGGAATGGCTACACCTTC
TRBD2	TRBV25-1	TRBJ2-6	.	CASRGGFSGANVLTF	TGTGCCAGCAGGGGGGGGTTCTCTGGGGCCAACGTCCTGACTTTC
.	TRBV19	TRBJ2-3	few	CASSRGQEGDTQYF	TGTGCCAGTAGTAGAGGCCAAGAGGGGGATACGCAGTATTTT
TRBD2	TRBV6-4	TRBJ2-1	.	CASSAETSGGGGNEQFF	TGTGCCAGCAGTGCTGAGACTAGCGGGGGTGGTGGCAATGAGCAGTTCTTC
.	TRBV11-2	TRBJ1-2	once	CASRLQRVSDYGYTF	TGTGCCAGCAGACTACAGAGGGTTAGCGACTATGGCTACACCTTC
TRBD1	TRBV29-1	TRBJ2-1	.	CSGRDSDYNEQFF	TGCAGCGGCCGGGACAGCGACTACAATGAGCAGTTCTTC
.	TRBV10-3	TRBJ1-5	.	CAISEYKGAGGNQPQHF	TGTGCCATCAGTGAGTACAAAGGGGCCGGGGGGAATCAGCCCCAGCATTTT
TRBD1	TRBV6-5	TRBJ1-2	.	CASSPGTGKNYGYTF	TGTGCCAGCAGTCCAGGGACAGGGAAAAACTATGGCTACACCTTC
TRBD2	TRBV6-1	TRBJ2-1	once	CASSEAPTSGGRVEQFF	TGTGCCAGCAGTGAAGCTCCGACTAGCGGGGGTCGGGTTGAGCAGTTCTTC
TRBD2	TRBV2	TRBJ2-3	.	CASSDRGGGVPDTQYF	TGTGCCAGCAGTGATAGGGGCGGGGGGGTCCCAGATACGCAGTATTTT
.	TRBV12-5	TRBJ1-5	.	CASGLGTVDQPQHF	TGTGCTAGTGGTTTGGGAACAGTGGATCAGCCCCAGCATTTT
TRBD1	TRBV11-2	TRBJ2-5	.	CASSRDREETQYF	TGTGCCAGCAGCCGGGACAGAGAAGAGACCCAGTACTTC
.	TRBV11-2	TRBJ2-7	once	CASSLQGYEQYF	TGTGCCAGCAGCTTACAGGGGTACGAGCAGTACTTC
.	TRBV4-1	TRBJ1-5	.	CASSQPGLSNQPQHF	TGCGCCAGCAGCCAGCCGGGACTTAGCAATCAGCCCCAGCATTTT
.	TRBV19	TRBJ2-2	.	CATRVANTGELFF	TGTGCCACCCGGGTCGCGAACACCGGGGAGCTGTTTTTT
TRBD2	TRBV18	TRBJ2-3	.	CASSGLRGSASTDTQYF	TGTGCCAGCTCAGGCCTGCGGGGGAGCGCTAGCACAGATACGCAGTATTTT
TRBD2	TRBV19	TRBJ2-2	.	CASNQGTSSNGELFF	TGTGCCAGTAACCAAGGGACTAGCAGTAACGGGGAGCTGTTTTTT
.	TRBV7-3	TRBJ1-6	.	CASSSTGMSYSPLHF	TGTGCCAGCAGCTCCACCGGGATGTCCTATTCACCCCTCCACTTT